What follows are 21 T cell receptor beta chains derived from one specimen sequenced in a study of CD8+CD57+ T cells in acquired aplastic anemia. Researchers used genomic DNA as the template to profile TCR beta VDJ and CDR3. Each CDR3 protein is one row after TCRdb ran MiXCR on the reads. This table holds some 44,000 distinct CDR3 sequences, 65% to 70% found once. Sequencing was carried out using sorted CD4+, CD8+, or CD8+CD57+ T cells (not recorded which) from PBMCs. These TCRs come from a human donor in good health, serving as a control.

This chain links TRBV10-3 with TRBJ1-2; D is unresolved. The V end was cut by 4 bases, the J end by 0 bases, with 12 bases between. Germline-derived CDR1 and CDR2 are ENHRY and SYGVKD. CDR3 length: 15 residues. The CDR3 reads CAISAGVAANYGYTF. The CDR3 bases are TGTGCCATCAGTGCCGGGGTGGCAGCTAACTATGGCTACACCTTC.

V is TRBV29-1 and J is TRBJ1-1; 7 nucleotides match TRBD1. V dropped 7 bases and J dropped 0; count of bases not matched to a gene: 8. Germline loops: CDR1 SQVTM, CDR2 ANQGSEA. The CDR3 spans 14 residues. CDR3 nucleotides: TGCAGCGCCGACCAGACAGGGATGAACACTGAAGCTTTCTTT. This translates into CSADQTGMNTEAFF.

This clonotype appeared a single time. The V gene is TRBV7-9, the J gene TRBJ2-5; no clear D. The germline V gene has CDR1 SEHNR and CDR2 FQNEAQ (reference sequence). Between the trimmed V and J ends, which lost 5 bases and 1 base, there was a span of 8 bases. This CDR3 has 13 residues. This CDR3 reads CASSLGFQETQYF. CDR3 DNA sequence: TGTGCCAGCAGCCTCGGGTTCCAAGAGACCCAGTACTTC. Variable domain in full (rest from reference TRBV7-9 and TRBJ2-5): DTGVSQNPRHKITKRGQNVTFRCDPISEHNRLYWYRQTLGQGPEFLTYFQNEAQLEKSRLLSDRFSAERPKGSFSTLEIQRTEQGDSAMYLCASSLGFQETQYFGPGTRLLVL.

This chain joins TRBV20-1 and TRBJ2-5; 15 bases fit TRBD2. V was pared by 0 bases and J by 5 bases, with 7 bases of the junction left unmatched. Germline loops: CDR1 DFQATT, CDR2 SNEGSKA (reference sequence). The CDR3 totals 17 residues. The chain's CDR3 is CSARELPGTSGGETQYF. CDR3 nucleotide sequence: TGCAGTGCTAGAGAGCTACCCGGGACTAGCGGGGGGGAGACCCAGTACTTC.

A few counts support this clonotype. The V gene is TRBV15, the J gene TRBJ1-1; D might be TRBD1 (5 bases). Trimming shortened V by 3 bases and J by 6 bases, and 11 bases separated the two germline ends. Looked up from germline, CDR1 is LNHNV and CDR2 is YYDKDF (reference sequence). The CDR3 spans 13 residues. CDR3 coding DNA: TGTGCCACCAGCAGGGGGCTGGGCGCTGAAGCTTTCTTT. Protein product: CATSRGLGAEAFF. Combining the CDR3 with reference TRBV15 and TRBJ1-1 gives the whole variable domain DAMVIQNPRYQVTQFGKPVTLSCSQTLNHNVMYWYQQKSSQAPKLLFHYYDKDFNNEADTPDNFQSRRPNTSFCFLDIRSPGLGDTAMYLCATSRGLGAEAFFGQGTRLTVV.

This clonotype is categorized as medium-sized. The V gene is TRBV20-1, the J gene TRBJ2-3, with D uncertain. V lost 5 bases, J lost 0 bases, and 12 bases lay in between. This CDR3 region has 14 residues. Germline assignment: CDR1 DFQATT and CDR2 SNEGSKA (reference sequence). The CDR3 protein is CSALPGFSTDTQYF. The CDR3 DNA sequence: TGCAGTGCTCTCCCTGGTTTTAGCACAGATACGCAGTATTTT.

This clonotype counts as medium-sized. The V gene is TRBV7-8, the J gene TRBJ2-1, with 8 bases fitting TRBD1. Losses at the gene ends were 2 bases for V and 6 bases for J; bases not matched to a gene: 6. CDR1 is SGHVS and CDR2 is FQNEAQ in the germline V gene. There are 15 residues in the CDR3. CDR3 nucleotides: TGTGCCAGCAGCTTAAGGCAGGGGGCAGGCAATGAGCAGTTCTTC. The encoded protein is CASSLRQGAGNEQFF.

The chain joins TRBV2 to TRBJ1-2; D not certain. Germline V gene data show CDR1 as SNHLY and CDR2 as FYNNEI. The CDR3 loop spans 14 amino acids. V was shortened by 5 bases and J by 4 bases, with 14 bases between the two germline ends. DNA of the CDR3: TGTGCCAGCAGTCTTCCTGGGTTGGCCTATGGCTACACCTTC. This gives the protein CASSLPGLAYGYTF.

The CDR3 region has the DNA TGTGCCATCAGTGAGTCGGTCAAAGAGACCCAGTACTTC. This codes for CAISESVKETQYF. The chain is built from TRBV10-3 and TRBJ2-5; D unresolved. The CDR3 is 13 amino acids. CDR1 is ENHRY and CDR2 is SYGVKD in the germline V gene. V lost 0 bases to trimming and J lost 3 bases, with 5 bases between them.

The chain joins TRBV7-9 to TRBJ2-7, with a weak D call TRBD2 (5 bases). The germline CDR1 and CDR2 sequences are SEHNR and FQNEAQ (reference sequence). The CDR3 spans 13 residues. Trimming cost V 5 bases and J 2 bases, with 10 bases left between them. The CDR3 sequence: CASSEGVPYEQYF. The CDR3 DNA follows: TGTGCCAGCAGCGAGGGTGTTCCCTACGAGCAGTACTTC.

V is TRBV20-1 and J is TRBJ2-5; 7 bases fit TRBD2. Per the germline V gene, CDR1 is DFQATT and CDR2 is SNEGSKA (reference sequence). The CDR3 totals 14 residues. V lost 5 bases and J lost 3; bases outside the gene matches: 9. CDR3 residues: CSAPMLAGEETQYF. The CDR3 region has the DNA TGCAGTGCTCCAATGTTGGCGGGAGAAGAGACCCAGTACTTC.

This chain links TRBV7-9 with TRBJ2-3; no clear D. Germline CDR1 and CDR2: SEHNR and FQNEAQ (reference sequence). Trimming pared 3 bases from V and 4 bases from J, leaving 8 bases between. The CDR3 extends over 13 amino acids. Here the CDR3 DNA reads TGTGCCAGCAGCTTCGCATACTCAGATACGCAGTATTTT. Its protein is CASSFAYSDTQYF.

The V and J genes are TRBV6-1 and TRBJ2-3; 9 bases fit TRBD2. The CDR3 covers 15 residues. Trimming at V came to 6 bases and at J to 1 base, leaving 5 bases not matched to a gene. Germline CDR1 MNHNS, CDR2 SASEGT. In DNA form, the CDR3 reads TGTGCCAGCAGGAATATAGCGGGGGGCACAGATACGCAGTATTTT. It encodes CASRNIAGGTDTQYF.

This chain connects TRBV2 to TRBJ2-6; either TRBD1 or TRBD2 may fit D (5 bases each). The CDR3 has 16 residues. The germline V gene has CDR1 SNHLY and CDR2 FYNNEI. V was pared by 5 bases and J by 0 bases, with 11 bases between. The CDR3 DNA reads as TGTGCCAGCAGTTGGGACGGACACTCTGGGGCCAACGTCCTGACTTTC. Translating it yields CASSWDGHSGANVLTF.

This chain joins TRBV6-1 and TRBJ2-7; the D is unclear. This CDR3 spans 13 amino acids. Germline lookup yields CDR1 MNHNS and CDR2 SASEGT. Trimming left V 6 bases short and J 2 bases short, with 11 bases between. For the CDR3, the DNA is TGTGCCAGCAGCCCTCACGTTACCTACGAGCAGTACGTC. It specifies CASSPHVTYEQYV.

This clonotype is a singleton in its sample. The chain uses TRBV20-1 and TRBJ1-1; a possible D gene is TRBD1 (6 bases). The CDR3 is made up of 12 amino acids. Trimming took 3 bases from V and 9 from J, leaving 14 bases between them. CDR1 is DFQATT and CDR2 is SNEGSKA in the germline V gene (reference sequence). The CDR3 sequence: CSASSRGRQAFF. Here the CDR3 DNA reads TGCAGTGCTAGTTCCAGGGGAAGGCAAGCTTTCTTT.

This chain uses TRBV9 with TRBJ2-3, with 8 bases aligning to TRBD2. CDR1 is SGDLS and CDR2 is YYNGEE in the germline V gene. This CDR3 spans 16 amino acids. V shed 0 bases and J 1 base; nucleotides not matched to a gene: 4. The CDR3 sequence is CASSVESGGGTDTQYF. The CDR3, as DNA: TGTGCCAGCAGCGTAGAGAGCGGGGGAGGCACAGATACGCAGTATTTT.

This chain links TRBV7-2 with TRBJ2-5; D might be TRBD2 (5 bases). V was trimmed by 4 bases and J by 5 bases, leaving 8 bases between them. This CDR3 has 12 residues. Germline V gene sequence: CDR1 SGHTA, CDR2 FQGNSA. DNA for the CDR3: TGTGCCAGCAGCTGGCGGGTCGAGACCCAGTACTTC. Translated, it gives CASSWRVETQYF.

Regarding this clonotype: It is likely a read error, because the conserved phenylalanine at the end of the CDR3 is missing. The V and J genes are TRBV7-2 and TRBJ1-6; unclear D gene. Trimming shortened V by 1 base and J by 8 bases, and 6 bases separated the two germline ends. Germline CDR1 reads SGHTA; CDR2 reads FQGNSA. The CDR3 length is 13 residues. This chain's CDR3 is CASSLEMDSPLHY. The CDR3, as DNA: TGTGCCAGCAGCTTAGAGATGGATTCACCCCTCCACTAT.

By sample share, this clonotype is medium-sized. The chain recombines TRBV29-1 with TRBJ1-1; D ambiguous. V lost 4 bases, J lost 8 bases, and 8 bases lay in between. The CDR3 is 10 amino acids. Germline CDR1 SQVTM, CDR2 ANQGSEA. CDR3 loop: CSVGTLEAFF. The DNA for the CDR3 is TGCAGCGTTGGGACTTTAGAAGCTTTCTTT.

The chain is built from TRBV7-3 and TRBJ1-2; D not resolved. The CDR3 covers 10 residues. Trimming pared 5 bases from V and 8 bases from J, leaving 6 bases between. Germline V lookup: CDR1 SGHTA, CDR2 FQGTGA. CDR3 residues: CASSREGYTF. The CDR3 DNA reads TGTGCCAGCAGCCGGGAGGGCTACACCTTC.